Following are 11 T cell receptor beta chains from one sample sequenced in a study of blood T cells in healthy people across ages. Next came a second PCR, run for about 6 to 12 cycles, which used a sample-barcoded 5' primer along with a J-beta primer mix. TCRdb re-derived calls from the 5' RACE reads in MiXCR, one entry per CDR3 protein. The data contain more than 600,000 distinct CDR3 sequences, approximately 25% of them singletons. This sample also appeared in a second study, on T cells of mothers and their children.

Sequenced input: blood. These receptors all come from a boy younger than 18 in good health.

The chain uses TRBV10-3 and TRBJ1-1, with D possibly being TRBD1 (5 bases). V was clipped by 4 bases and J by 0 bases, with 18 bases between them. There are 17 residues in the CDR3. Germline V gene data show CDR1 as ENHRY and CDR2 as SYGVKD. CDR3 loop: CAISVSSGTDMNTEAFF. For the CDR3, the DNA is TGTGCCATCAGTGTGTCCTCCGGGACGGATATGAACACTGAAGCTTTCTTT.

This rearrangement joins TRBV12-3 or TRBV12-4 to TRBJ1-4, with a possible D match to TRBD1 (5 bases). The CDR3 consists of 15 residues. The germline V and J ends were trimmed by 3 bases and 6 bases, with 14 bases remaining between them. The CDR3 sequence: CASSFAIRADEKLFF. DNA for the CDR3: TGTGCCAGCAGTTTTGCCATCAGGGCCGATGAAAAACTGTTTTTT.

This clonotype turned up a few times. The CDR3 is CASSQDSDGYGYTF. CDR3 DNA sequence: TGCGCCAGCAGCCAAGACTCGGACGGCTATGGCTACACCTTC. This chain connects TRBV4-3 to TRBJ1-2; D remains ambiguous. The germline V and J ends were trimmed by 0 bases and 4 bases, with 9 bases remaining between them. In germline, CDR1 is LGHNA, CDR2 YSLEER. The CDR3 runs to 14 residues.

This clonotype was seen a few times. The rearrangement uses TRBV2 and TRBJ2-3; 7 bases agree with TRBD1. J lost 4 bases, V lost 3 bases, and 7 bases had no gene match. Germline CDR1 SNHLY, CDR2 FYNNEI. The CDR3 has 15 residues. As DNA, the CDR3 is TGTGCCAGCAGTGACTTGACAGGGTCCGCAGATACGCAGTATTTT. Translated: CASSDLTGSADTQYF.

This clonotype was counted a few times. The chain employs TRBV7-9 and TRBJ2-5; possibly TRBD1 for D (6 bases). Looked up from germline, CDR1 is SEHNR and CDR2 is FQNEAQ (reference sequence). V was shortened by 0 bases and J by 1 base, with 15 bases between the two germline ends. The CDR3 has 17 residues. CDR3 in DNA: TGTGCCAGCAGCTTAGCTTCTGTGGGGGCGTTCCAAGAGACCCAGTACTTC. Amino acid sequence: CASSLASVGAFQETQYF.

This clonotype showed up just a few times. The J gene is TRBJ2-7, the V gene TRBV4-1, with 7 nucleotides matching TRBD2. Germline V gives CDR1 MGHRA, CDR2 YSYEKL. Losses at the gene ends were 0 bases for V and 3 bases for J; bases not matched to a gene: 5. The CDR3 is 15 amino acids. CDR3 in amino acids: CASSQEGGAVYEQYF. In DNA, the CDR3 is TGCGCCAGCAGCCAAGAGGGAGGGGCAGTCTACGAGCAGTACTTC.

This clonotype turned up a few times. The genes are TRBV20-1 and TRBJ2-7, with D possibly called TRBD1 or TRBD2 (7 bases each). The CDR3 is made up of 14 amino acids. Germline V CDR1 and CDR2: DFQATT, SNEGSKA (reference sequence). Trimming removed 4 bases at V and 5 bases at J, with 18 bases between. In DNA, the CDR3 is TGCAGTGCTATGCCCAGGGGGGGGCGTAACGAGCAGTACTTC. Encoded protein: CSAMPRGGRNEQYF.

The chain is built from TRBV2 and TRBJ2-5, with 7 bases fitting TRBD2. The V segment lost 2 bases and the J segment 5 bases; nucleotides outside the gene matches: 2. CDR1 SNHLY and CDR2 FYNNEI come from the germline V gene. The CDR3 covers 13 residues. The CDR3 loop reads CASSEWREETQYF. The CDR3 bases are TGTGCCAGCAGTGAATGGCGGGAGGAGACCCAGTACTTC. Variable domain in full (rest from reference TRBV2 and TRBJ2-5): EPEVTQTPSHQVTQMGQEVILRCVPISNHLYFYWYRQILGQKVEFLVSFYNNEISEKSEIFDDQFSVERPDGSNFTLKIRSTKLEDSAMYFCASSEWREETQYFGPGTRLLVL.

The chain uses TRBV6-5 and TRBJ2-1; 9 nucleotides line up with TRBD1. This CDR3 is built from 13 residues. Germline lookup yields CDR1 MNHEY and CDR2 SVGAGI. The trim removed 4 bases at V and 8 bases at J, leaving 3 bases unmatched. The CDR3 coding sequence is TGTGCCAGCAGTTTAACAGGGGGCCATGAGCAGTTCTTC. This gives the protein CASSLTGGHEQFF.

For this clonotype: At one of its ends the junction is not consistent with the germline gene, which may arise from a read error. The chain links TRBV29-1 to TRBJ2-1; 8 nucleotides agree with TRBD2. This CDR3 comprises 13 residues. In germline, CDR1 is SQVTM, CDR2 ANQGSEA. The CDR3 DNA sequence: TGCAGCGTTTTCCCGGGAGGGCTGGGTGAGCAGCTCTTC. It specifies CSVFPGGLGEQLF.

This chain connects TRBV4-1 to TRBJ1-6; the D gene is possibly TRBD1 (5 bases). V gave up 0 bases and J gave up 5 bases, with 11 bases separating them. CDR1 and CDR2 (germline): MGHRA, YSYEKL. This CDR3 contains 16 residues. The CDR3 loop is CASSQETGLDNSPLHF. The CDR3 nucleotides are TGCGCCAGCAGCCAAGAGACGGGACTGGATAATTCACCCCTCCACTTT.